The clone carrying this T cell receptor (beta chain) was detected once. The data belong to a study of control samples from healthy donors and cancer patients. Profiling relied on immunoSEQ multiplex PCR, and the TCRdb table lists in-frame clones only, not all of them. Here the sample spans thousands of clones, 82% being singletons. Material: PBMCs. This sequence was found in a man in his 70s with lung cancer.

Written as DNA, the CDR3 is TGTGCCAGCGGCGTTTCGAACGGCTCCAATTCACCCCTCCACTTT. Residues: CASGVSNGSNSPLHF. This chain joins TRBV5-6 and TRBJ1-6; no reliable D call. The CDR3 is 15 amino acids. Germline-derived CDR1 and CDR2 are SGHDT and YYEEEE. The ends were cut back, 7 bases at V and 7 bases at J, with 18 bases in the middle.